The subject of this entry is one TCR beta chain. Its target is not known. The data were taken from a study of blood T cells in healthy people across ages. Whole-study findings and limits: Long-lived donors exceeded aged donors in naive CD4+ cells and diversity. Estimated diversity, derived from one million T cells, was regarded as an underestimate. Age showed a roughly linear inverse relationship with TCR beta diversity per million T cells.

J gave up 4 bases and V 1 base, and 2 bases lay outside the gene matches. This CDR3 has 15 residues. The germline V gene has CDR1 MGHDK and CDR2 SYGVNS. PCR was performed a second time for about 6 to 12 cycles using a sample-barcoded 5' primer and a J-beta primer mix. TCRdb called the 5' RACE reads again in MiXCR, with one record for every CDR3 protein. The sample lists hundreds of thousands of distinct CDR3 sequences, about a third occurring once. Samples had at least 6.5 million PBMCs isolated from them. The V call is TRBV25-1, the J call TRBJ2-1; 9 nucleotides align to TRBD2. The receptor was derived from a woman over 75 in good health. Material for sequencing was blood. CDR3 amino acids: CASSELSGRYNEQFF. The CDR3 nucleotides are TGTGCCAGCAGTGAATTGAGCGGGAGGTACAATGAGCAGTTCTTC.